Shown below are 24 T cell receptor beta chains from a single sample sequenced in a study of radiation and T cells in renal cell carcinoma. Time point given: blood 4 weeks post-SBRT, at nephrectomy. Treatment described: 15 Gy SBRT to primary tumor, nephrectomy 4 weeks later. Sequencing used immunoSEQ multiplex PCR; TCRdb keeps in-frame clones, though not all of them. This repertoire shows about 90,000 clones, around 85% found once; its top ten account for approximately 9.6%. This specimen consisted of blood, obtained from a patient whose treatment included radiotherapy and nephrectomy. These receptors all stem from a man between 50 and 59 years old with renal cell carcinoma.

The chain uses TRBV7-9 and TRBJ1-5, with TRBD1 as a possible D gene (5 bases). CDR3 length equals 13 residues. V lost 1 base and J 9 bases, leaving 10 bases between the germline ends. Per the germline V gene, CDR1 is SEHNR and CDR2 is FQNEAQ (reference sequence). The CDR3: CASSLEGGTPQHF. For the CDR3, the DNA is TGTGCCAGCAGCTTAGAGGGAGGGACGCCCCAGCATTTT.

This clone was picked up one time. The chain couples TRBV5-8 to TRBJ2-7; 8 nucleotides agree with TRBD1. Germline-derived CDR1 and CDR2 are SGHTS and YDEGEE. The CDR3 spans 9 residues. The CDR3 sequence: CASSFGDRV. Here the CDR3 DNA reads TGTGCCAGCAGCTTCGGGGACAGGGTC.

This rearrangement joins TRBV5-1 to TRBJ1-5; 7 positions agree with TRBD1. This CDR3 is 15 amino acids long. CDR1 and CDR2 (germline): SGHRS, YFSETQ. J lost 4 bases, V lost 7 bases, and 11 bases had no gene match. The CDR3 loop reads CASSTGTADNQPQHF. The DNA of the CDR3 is TGCGCCAGCTCCACTGGGACAGCTGATAATCAGCCCCAGCATTTT.

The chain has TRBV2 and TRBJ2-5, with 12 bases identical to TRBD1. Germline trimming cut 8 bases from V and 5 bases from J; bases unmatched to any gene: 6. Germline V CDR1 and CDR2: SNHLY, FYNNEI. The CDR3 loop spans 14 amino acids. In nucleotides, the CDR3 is TGTGCCAGCGGTTGGGACAGGGGGCGGGAGACCCAGTACTTC. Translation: CASGWDRGRETQYF.

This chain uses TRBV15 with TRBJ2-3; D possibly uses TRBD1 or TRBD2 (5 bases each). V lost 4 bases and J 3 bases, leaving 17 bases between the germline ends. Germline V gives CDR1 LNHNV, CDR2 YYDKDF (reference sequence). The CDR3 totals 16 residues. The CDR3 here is CATSKNTGGGTDTQYF. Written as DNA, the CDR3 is TGTGCCACCAGCAAAAATACAGGTGGGGGTACAGATACGCAGTATTTT. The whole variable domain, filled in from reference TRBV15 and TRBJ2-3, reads DAMVIQNPRYQVTQFGKPVTLSCSQTLNHNVMYWYQQKSSQAPKLLFHYYDKDFNNEADTPDNFQSRRPNTSFCFLDIRSPGLGDTAMYLCATSKNTGGGTDTQYFGPGTRLTVL.

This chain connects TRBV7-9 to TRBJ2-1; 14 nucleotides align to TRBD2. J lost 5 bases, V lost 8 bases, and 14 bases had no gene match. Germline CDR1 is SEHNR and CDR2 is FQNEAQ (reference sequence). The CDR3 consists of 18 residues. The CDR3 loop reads CASLGGGLAGVRDNEQFF. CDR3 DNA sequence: TGTGCCAGCTTGGGAGGGGGACTAGCGGGAGTGAGGGACAATGAGCAGTTCTTC.

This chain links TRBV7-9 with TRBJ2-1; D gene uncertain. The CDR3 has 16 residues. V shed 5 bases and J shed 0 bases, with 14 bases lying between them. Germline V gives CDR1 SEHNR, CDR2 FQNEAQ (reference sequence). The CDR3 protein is CASSTRGKSSYNEQFF. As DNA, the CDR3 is TGTGCCAGCAGCACCCGAGGCAAGAGCTCCTACAATGAGCAGTTCTTC.

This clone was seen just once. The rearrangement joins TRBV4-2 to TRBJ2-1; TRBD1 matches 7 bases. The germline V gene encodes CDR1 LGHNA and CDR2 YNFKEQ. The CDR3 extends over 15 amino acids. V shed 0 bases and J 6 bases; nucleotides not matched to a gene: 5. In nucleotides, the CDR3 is TGTGCCAGCAGCCAAGACAGGACAGGCTCCAATGAGCAGTTCTTC. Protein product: CASSQDRTGSNEQFF.

Here the CDR3 reads CASSPLQGIKAKNIQYF. In DNA form, the CDR3 reads TGTGCCAGCTCACCCTTACAGGGGATAAAAGCCAAAAACATTCAGTACTTC. The gene calls are TRBV18 and TRBJ2-4; 7 bases align to TRBD1. The ends lost 3 bases at V and 0 bases at J; junction bases unmatched: 8. The CDR3 runs 17 residues. In germline, CDR1 is KGHSH, CDR2 LQKENI.

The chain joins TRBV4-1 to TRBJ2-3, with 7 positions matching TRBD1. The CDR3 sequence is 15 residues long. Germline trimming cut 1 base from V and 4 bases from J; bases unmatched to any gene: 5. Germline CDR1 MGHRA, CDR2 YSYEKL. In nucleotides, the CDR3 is TGCGCCAGCAGCCAAGGCCACAGGGGTTCAGATACGCAGTATTTT. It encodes CASSQGHRGSDTQYF.

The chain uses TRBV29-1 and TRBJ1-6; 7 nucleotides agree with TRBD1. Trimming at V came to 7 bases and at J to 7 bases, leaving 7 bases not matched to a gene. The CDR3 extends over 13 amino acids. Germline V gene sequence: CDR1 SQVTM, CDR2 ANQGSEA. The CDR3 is CSARQGENSPLHF. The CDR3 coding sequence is TGCAGCGCAAGACAGGGTGAGAATTCACCCCTCCACTTT.

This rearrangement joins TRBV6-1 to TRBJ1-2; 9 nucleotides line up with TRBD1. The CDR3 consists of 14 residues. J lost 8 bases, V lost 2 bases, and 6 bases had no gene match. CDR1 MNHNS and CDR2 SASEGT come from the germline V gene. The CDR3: CASSEYRDRDGYTF. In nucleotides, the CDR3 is TGTGCCAGCAGTGAATATAGGGACAGGGACGGCTACACCTTC.

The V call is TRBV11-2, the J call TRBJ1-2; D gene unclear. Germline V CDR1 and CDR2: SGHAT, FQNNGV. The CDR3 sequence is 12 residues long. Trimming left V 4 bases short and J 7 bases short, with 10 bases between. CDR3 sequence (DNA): TGTGCCAGCAGCTCGGATGGAATTGGCTACACCTTC. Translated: CASSSDGIGYTF.

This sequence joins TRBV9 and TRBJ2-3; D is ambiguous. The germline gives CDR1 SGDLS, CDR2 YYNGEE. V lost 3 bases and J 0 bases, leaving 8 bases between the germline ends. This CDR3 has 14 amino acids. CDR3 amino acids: CASSARYSTDTQYF. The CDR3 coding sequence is TGTGCCAGCAGCGCCCGTTATAGCACAGATACGCAGTATTTT.

This CDR3 reads CASSLGLSSYNEQFF. As DNA, the CDR3 is TGTGCCAGCAGCTTGGGGCTCAGCTCCTACAATGAGCAGTTCTTC. The chain couples TRBV5-4 to TRBJ2-1; D gene ambiguous. This CDR3 is built from 15 residues. Trimming took off 0 bases at V and 0 bases at J, with 7 bases between the two ends. In germline, CDR1 is SGHNT, CDR2 YYREEE (reference sequence). Full variable domain (outside the CDR3, taken from reference TRBV5-4 and TRBJ2-1): ETGVTQSPTHLIKTRGQQVTLRCSSQSGHNTVSWYQQALGQGPQFIFQYYREEENGRGNFPPRFSGLQFPNYSSELNVNALELDDSALYLCASSLGLSSYNEQFFGPGTRLTVL.

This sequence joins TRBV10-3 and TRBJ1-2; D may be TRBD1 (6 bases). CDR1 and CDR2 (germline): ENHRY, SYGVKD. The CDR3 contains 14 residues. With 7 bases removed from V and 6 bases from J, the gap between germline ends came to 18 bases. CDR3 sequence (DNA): TGTGCCATCAATCCGGATGGTAGGGGGAATGGCTACACCTTC. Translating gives CAINPDGRGNGYTF.

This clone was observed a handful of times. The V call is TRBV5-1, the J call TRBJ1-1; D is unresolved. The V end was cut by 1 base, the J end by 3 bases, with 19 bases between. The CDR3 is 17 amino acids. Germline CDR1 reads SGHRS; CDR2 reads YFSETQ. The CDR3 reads CASSLQRVPAWHTEAFF. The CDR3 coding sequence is TGCGCCAGCAGCTTGCAGAGGGTACCTGCTTGGCACACTGAAGCTTTCTTT.

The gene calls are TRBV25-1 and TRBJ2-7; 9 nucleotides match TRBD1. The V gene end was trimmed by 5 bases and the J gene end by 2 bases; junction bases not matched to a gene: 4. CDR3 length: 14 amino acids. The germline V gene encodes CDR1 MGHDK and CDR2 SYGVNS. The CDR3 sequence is CASSSGQGTYEQYF. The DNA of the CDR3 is TGTGCCAGCAGTTCGGGACAGGGCACCTACGAGCAGTACTTC.

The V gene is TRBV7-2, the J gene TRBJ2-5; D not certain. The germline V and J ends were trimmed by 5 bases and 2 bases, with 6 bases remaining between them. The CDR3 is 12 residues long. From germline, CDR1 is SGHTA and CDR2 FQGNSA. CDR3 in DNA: TGTGCCAGCAGCCCCAATCAAGAGACCCAGTACTTC. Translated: CASSPNQETQYF.

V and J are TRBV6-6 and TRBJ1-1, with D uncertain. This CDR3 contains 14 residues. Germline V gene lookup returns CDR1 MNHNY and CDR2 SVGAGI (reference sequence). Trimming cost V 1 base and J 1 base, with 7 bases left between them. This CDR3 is CASSYWATNTEAFF. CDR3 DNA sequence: TGTGCCAGCAGTTACTGGGCAACGAACACTGAAGCTTTCTTT.

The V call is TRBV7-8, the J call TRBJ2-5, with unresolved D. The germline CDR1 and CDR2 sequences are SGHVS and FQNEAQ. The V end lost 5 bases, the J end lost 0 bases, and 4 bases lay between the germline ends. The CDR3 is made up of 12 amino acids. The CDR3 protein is CASSRHQETQYF. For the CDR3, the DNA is TGTGCCAGCAGCAGACACCAAGAGACCCAGTACTTC.

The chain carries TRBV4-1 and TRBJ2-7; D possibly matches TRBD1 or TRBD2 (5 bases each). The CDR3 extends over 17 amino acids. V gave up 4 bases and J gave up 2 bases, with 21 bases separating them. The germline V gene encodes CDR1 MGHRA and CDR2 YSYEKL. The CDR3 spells CASSPIGGTTKTYEQYF. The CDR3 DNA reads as TGCGCCAGCAGCCCTATCGGTGGGACCACAAAAACCTACGAGCAGTACTTC.

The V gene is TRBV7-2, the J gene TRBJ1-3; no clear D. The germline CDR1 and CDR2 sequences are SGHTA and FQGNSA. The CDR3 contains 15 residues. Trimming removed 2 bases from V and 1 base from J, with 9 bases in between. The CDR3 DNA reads TGTGCCAGCAGCTTATTTGAGGATTCTGGAAACACCATATATTTT. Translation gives CASSLFEDSGNTIYF.

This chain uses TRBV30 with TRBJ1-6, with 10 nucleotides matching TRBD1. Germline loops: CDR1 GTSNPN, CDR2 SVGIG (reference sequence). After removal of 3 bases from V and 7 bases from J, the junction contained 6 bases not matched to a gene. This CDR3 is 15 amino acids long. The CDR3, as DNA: TGTGCCTGGAGCCGTGGACAGGGGGAAAATTCACCCCTCCACTTT. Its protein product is CAWSRGQGENSPLHF.